The TCR beta chain under discussion was sequenced for a study of Ad26.COV2.S vaccination and SARS-CoV-2 variants. Study details: Into the muscle, Ad26.COV2.S was dosed once or twice, 56 days apart.

TCRdb's table, derived via immunoSEQ multiplex PCR, lists solely in-frame clones and lacks some. The repertoire has a few hundred thousand clones, roughly 91% of them found once; the top ten carry about 3.5%. The CDR3 spans 17 residues. The germline V and J ends were trimmed by 4 bases and 5 bases, with 23 bases remaining between them. Germline CDR1 and CDR2: SEHNR and FQNEAQ (reference sequence). Documented treatment: over 15 received Ad26.COV2.S at low or high dose, single or two shots; about 5 received placebo; per-sample allocation not given. Following the first vaccine or placebo injection, samples were taken on day 63. Wuhan-strain SARS-CoV-2 spike was expressed by the Ad26 vector that made up the vaccine.

The receptor was isolated from a person between 18 and 59 years old who received the Ad26.COV2.S COVID-19 vaccine or a placebo. Sequenced here: peripheral blood, sampled in a trial of Ad26.COV2.S vaccine versus placebo. The chain links TRBV7-9 to TRBJ1-1; possible D gene TRBD1, 6 bases. The CDR3 protein is CASSSSLVGGARTEAFF. The CDR3, as DNA: TGTGCCAGCAGCTCCTCCCTAGTGGGGGGCGCAAGGACTGAAGCTTTCTTT.